The 19 T cell receptor beta chains presented below share a single source sample, sequenced in a study of blood T cell repertoires in COVID-19. The repertoire was sequenced with immunoSEQ multiplex PCR; TCRdb's copy has only in-frame clones and lacks some. The sample contains some 400,000 clones, around 87% of which appear only once. Specimen: peripheral blood. The origin of the receptors is a human donor in a cohort sampled during active COVID-19.

This sequence joins TRBV7-8 and TRBJ2-7, with D perhaps TRBD2 (6 bases). The V end was cut by 3 bases, the J end by 4 bases, with 19 bases between. The CDR3 length is 16 residues. Germline lookup yields CDR1 SGHVS and CDR2 FQNEAQ. In DNA form, the CDR3 reads TGTGCCAGCAGCTTTTATGACCCACTAGCATCGTACGAGCAGTACTTC. Protein sequence: CASSFYDPLASYEQYF.

This chain joins TRBV28 and TRBJ1-4; TRBD1 is a possible D gene (6 bases). Deletions cut 6 bases from V and 8 bases from J, with 10 bases between. The CDR3 contains 12 residues. CDR1 and CDR2 (germline): MDHEN, SYDVKM. CDR3 coding DNA: TGTGCCAGCAGGAGGACAGCCGAAAAACTGTTTTTT. It translates to CASRRTAEKLFF.

About this clone: Other DNA variants within this sample encode the same CDR3. This rearrangement joins TRBV20-1 to TRBJ2-5, with D possibly TRBD2 on 6 matching bases. The germline V gene encodes CDR1 DFQATT and CDR2 SNEGSKA (reference sequence). The CDR3 contains 11 residues. The V end was cut by 7 bases, the J end by 2 bases, with 8 bases between. The CDR3 DNA reads TGCAGTGGCGGGGTACAAGAGACCCAGTACTTC. Translating gives CSGGVQETQYF.

The V gene is TRBV7-9, the J gene TRBJ2-7; 7 bases fit TRBD1. The J segment lost 0 bases and the V segment lost 4 bases, leaving 12 bases of the junction unmatched. There are 17 residues in the CDR3. CDR1 SEHNR and CDR2 FQNEAQ come from the germline V gene (reference sequence). CDR3 coding DNA: TGTGCCAGCAGCTCATCATTAGGGACAGAAGACTCCTACGAGCAGTACTTC. This gives the protein CASSSSLGTEDSYEQYF.

As DNA, the CDR3 is TGTGCCAGCAGTGGGGGGACAGGGGTCTATGGCTACACCTTC. Its translation is CASSGGTGVYGYTF. The chain employs TRBV2 and TRBJ1-2; TRBD1 agrees at 10 bases. The CDR3 extends over 14 amino acids. CDR1 and CDR2 (germline): SNHLY, FYNNEI. The ends lost 4 bases at V and 4 bases at J; junction bases unmatched: 3.

This clone was counted only a few times. The CDR3 sequence is CASSPGDRTYGYTF. For the CDR3, the DNA is TGTGCCAGCAGCCCCGGGGACAGAACCTATGGCTACACCTTC. This chain uses TRBV7-9 with TRBJ1-2; 7 bases fit TRBD1. V trimming: 5 bases; J trimming: 4 bases; junction bases outside the gene matches: 7. The CDR3 is 14 amino acids. In germline, CDR1 is SEHNR, CDR2 FQNEAQ (reference sequence). The full variable domain, in which reference TRBV7-9 and TRBJ1-2 provide the parts outside the CDR3, is DTGVSQNPRHKITKRGQNVTFRCDPISEHNRLYWYRQTLGQGPEFLTYFQNEAQLEKSRLLSDRFSAERPKGSFSTLEIQRTEQGDSAMYLCASSPGDRTYGYTFGSGTRLTVV.

J is TRBJ1-1 and V is TRBV5-6; 7 bases map to TRBD1. The CDR3 is made up of 17 amino acids. The J segment lost 0 bases and the V segment lost 4 bases, leaving 12 bases of the junction unmatched. Germline CDR1 is SGHDT and CDR2 is YYEEEE. CDR3 DNA sequence: TGTGCCAGCAGCCAACTACTTTCCGGGACAGTGAACACTGAAGCTTTCTTT. Translation gives CASSQLLSGTVNTEAFF.

The chain has TRBV28 and TRBJ2-1; 12 bases are a match to TRBD2. The junction had 2 bases not matched to a gene; V was cut back by 5 bases and J by 9 bases. CDR3 length equals 13 residues. Looked up from germline, CDR1 is MDHEN and CDR2 is SYDVKM. The CDR3: CASSLAGGVEQFF. The CDR3 region has the DNA TGTGCCAGCAGTCTAGCGGGAGGGGTTGAGCAGTTCTTC.

The chain has TRBV6-1 and TRBJ2-2; 8 bases fit TRBD2. V lost 4 bases, J lost 2 bases, and 6 bases stayed unmatched. The CDR3 is made up of 16 amino acids. Germline values: CDR1 MNHNS, CDR2 SASEGT. CDR3 in DNA: TGTGCCAGCAGTGTTGGAGCGGGGGTCAACACCGGGGAGCTGTTTTTT. It specifies CASSVGAGVNTGELFF.

By sample fraction, this clone is medium-sized. V usage is TRBV6-4 and J usage is TRBJ2-3, with 8 bases fitting TRBD2. The trim removed 4 bases at V and 4 bases at J, leaving 4 bases unmatched. Germline V gene lookup returns CDR1 MRHNA and CDR2 SNTAGT. The CDR3 length is 14 residues. CDR3 sequence: CASSVGGAADTQYF. The DNA for the CDR3 is TGTGCCAGCAGTGTCGGGGGGGCCGCAGATACGCAGTATTTT.

This clone was found a few times. The chain recombines TRBV7-9 with TRBJ1-1; the D is unclear. Trimming cost V 2 bases and J 4 bases, with 11 bases left between them. Per germline, CDR1 SEHNR and CDR2 FQNEAQ (reference sequence). This CDR3 contains 14 residues. The CDR3 DNA reads as TGTGCCAGCAGCTTACTTAGAACGGGCACTGAAGCTTTCTTT. Translating it yields CASSLLRTGTEAFF.

This clone was seen only a few times. V is TRBV5-6 and J is TRBJ2-1; 8 bases align to TRBD1. This CDR3 comprises 19 residues. V was clipped by 3 bases and J by 4 bases; unmatched bases: 18. Germline CDR1 is SGHDT and CDR2 is YYEEEE. The CDR3 is CASSSSRDTIGTGYNEQFF. CDR3 bases: TGTGCCAGCAGCTCAAGCCGAGATACAATTGGGACAGGATACAATGAGCAGTTCTTC.

The genes are TRBV28 and TRBJ1-2; D is possibly TRBD1 (6 bases). CDR1 is MDHEN and CDR2 is SYDVKM in the germline V gene. The CDR3 spans 14 residues. Trimming left V 6 bases short and J 0 bases short, with 11 bases between. CDR3 residues: CASSSGAANYGYTF. The DNA of the CDR3 is TGTGCCAGCAGCTCAGGGGCTGCTAACTATGGCTACACCTTC.

CDR3 region: CASSLTRGFPGNTIYF. The CDR3 DNA follows: TGTGCCAGCAGCTTAACCAGGGGTTTCCCTGGAAACACCATATATTTT. The chain is built from TRBV7-9 and TRBJ1-3; TRBD1 is a possible D gene (6 bases). The germline V gene encodes CDR1 SEHNR and CDR2 FQNEAQ (reference sequence). Trimming pared 2 bases from V and 2 bases from J, leaving 13 bases between. CDR3 size: 16 residues.

This rearrangement joins TRBV19 to TRBJ2-7, with D tentatively TRBD1 (6 bases). From germline, CDR1 is LNHDA and CDR2 SQIVND (reference sequence). The length of the CDR3 is 15 residues. V dropped 5 bases and J dropped 4 bases, with 18 bases sitting between them. In nucleotides, the CDR3 is TGTGCCAGTAGTTCAACCGGGACACCCCCTTACGAGCAGTACTTC. Protein sequence: CASSSTGTPPYEQYF.

The V and J genes are TRBV19 and TRBJ2-1, with 11 bases matching TRBD2. V was pared by 5 bases and J by 0 bases, with 9 bases of the junction left unmatched. The CDR3 sequence is 18 residues long. Germline lookup yields CDR1 LNHDA and CDR2 SQIVND (reference sequence). The CDR3 here is CASSVELAGGSSYNEQFF. The DNA for the CDR3 is TGTGCCAGTAGTGTTGAGTTAGCGGGAGGGAGCTCCTACAATGAGCAGTTCTTC. Full variable domain (rest looked up from reference TRBV19 and TRBJ2-1): DGGITQSPKYLFRKEGQNVTLSCEQNLNHDAMYWYRQDPGQGLRLIYYSQIVNDFQKGDIAEGYSVSREKKESFPLTVTSAQKNPTAFYLCASSVELAGGSSYNEQFFGPGTRLTVL.

CDR3 DNA sequence: TGTGCCAGCAGCCAAGATCTCAGTCAGCCCCAGCATTTT. As protein: CASSQDLSQPQHF. J is TRBJ1-5 and V is TRBV3-1 (or the pseudogene TRBV3-2); D remains ambiguous. This CDR3 is built from 13 residues. CDR1 is LGHDT and CDR2 is YNNKEL in the germline V gene (reference sequence). With 0 bases removed from V and 6 bases from J, the gap between germline ends came to 6 bases.

The rearrangement joins TRBV6-5 to TRBJ1-4; weak D call: TRBD1 (5 bases). The V gene lost 4 bases and the J gene lost 7 bases, with 10 bases spanning the gap. From germline, CDR1 is MNHEY and CDR2 SVGAGI. This CDR3 has 13 amino acids. CDR3 loop: CASSWGGTEKLFF. CDR3 nucleotides: TGTGCCAGCAGTTGGGGCGGTACTGAAAAACTGTTTTTT.

This chain joins TRBV5-1 and TRBJ2-7, with TRBD1 matching 7 bases. The V gene end was trimmed by 4 bases and the J gene end by 3 bases; junction bases not matched to a gene: 7. CDR1 SGHRS and CDR2 YFSETQ come from the germline V gene. This CDR3 has 14 amino acids. The CDR3 loop reads CASSPRDRDYEQYF. The DNA of the CDR3 is TGCGCCAGCAGCCCTCGGGACAGAGACTACGAGCAGTACTTC.